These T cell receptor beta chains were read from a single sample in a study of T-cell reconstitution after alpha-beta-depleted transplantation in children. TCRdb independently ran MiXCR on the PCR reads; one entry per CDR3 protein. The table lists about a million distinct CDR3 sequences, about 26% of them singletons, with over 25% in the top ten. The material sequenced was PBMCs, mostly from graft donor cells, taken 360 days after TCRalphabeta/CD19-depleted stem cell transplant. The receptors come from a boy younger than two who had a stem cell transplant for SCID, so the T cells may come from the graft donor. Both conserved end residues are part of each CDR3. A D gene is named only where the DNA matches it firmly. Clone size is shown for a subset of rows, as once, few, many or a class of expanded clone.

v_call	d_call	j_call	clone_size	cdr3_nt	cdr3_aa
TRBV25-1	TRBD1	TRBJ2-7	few	TGTGCCAGCAGTGAATTGGGGACAGGAATCGAGCAGTACTTC	CASSELGTGIEQYF
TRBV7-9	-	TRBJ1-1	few	TGTGCCAGCAGCCGCCTTTGGGGTACCACTGAAGCTTTCTTT	CASSRLWGTTEAFF
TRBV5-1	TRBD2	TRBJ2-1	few	TGCGCCAGCAGCTTAACCGGGGGGGCGTTGGGAAATGAGCAGTTCTTC	CASSLTGGALGNEQFF
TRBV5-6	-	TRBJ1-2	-	TGTGCCAGCAGCTTGCCCCAGGAGAACTATGGCTACACCTTC	CASSLPQENYGYTF
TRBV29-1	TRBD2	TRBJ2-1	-	TGCAGCGTTGAAGTGGATAGCGGGGCCAATGAGCAGTTCTTC	CSVEVDSGANEQFF
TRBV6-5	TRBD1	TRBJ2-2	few	TGTGCCAGCAGTTACGGGGCAGGGGGAAACACCGGGGAGCTGTTTTTT	CASSYGAGGNTGELFF
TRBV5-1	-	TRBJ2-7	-	TGCGCCAGCAGCTTGATTCCGACGGTTACCTACGAGCAGTACTTC	CASSLIPTVTYEQYF
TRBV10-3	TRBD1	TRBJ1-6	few	TGTGCCATCCAGGGACAGTCAAATTCACCCCTCCACTTT	CAIQGQSNSPLHF
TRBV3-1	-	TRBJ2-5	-	TGTGCCAGCAGCCACTTCGGGCGGCAAGAGACCCAGTACTTC	CASSHFGRQETQYF
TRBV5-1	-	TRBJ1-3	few	TGCGCCAGCAGCTTTGGCGGCCGTGGAAACACCATATATTTT	CASSFGGRGNTIYF
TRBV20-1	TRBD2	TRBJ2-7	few	TGCAGTGTCAATAGGGTAGCGGGGGGGCAGAGCTCCTACGAGCAGTACTTC	CSVNRVAGGQSSYEQYF
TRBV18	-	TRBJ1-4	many	TGTGCCAGCTCACCGGGGAAAAAACTGTTTTTT	CASSPGKKLFF
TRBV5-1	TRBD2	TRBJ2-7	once	TGCGCCAGCAGAACTTTGGGGGGGAAGAACGAGCAGTACTTC	CASRTLGGKNEQYF
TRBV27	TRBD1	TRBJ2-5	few	TGTGCCAGCCTCCGACAGGGGGCGGATGAGACCCAGTACTTC	CASLRQGADETQYF
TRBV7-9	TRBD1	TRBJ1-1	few	TGTGCCAGCAGCCACCGGGACAGCAATGAAGCTTTCTTT	CASSHRDSNEAFF
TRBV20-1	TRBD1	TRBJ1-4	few	TGCAGTGCTAGAGGGGGACAGGGGAATGAAAAACTGTTTTTT	CSARGGQGNEKLFF
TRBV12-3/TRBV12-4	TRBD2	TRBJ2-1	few	TGTGCCAGCAGTTGGGGACTAGCGGGGGGGCGGTTGTTCTTC	CASSWGLAGGRLFF
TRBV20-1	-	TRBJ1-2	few	TGCAGTGCTAGTGATCCGGGAAACTATGGCTACACCTTC	CSASDPGNYGYTF
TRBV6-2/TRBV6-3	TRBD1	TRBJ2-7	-	TGTGCCAGCAGTGGCCGGACAGGGAGAAAGGAGGACGCCTACGAGCAGTACTTC	CASSGRTGRKEDAYEQYF
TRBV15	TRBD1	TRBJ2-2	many	TGTGCCACCAGCAGCCAGGGGGCCTGGAGTCCCGGGGAGCTGTTTTTT	CATSSQGAWSPGELFF
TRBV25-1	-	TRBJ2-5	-	TGTGCCAGCAGTGGATGGGGGCCCCAAGAGACCCAGTACTTC	CASSGWGPQETQYF
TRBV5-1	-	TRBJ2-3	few	TGCGCCAGCAGCTTGAACCCCCAGGGCACAGATACGCAGTATTTT	CASSLNPQGTDTQYF
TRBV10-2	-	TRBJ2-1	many	TGCGCCAGCAGTGAGAGGGGCTCCTACAATGAGCAGTTCTTC	CASSERGSYNEQFF
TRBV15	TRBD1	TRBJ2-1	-	TGTGCCACCAGCGGGTTGATTCAGGGGGACTACAATGAGCAGTTCTTC	CATSGLIQGDYNEQFF
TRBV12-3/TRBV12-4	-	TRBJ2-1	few	TGTGCCAGCAGTTTGTGGGGGTTTCACAATGAGCAGTTCTTC	CASSLWGFHNEQFF
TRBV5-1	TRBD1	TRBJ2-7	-	TGCGCCAGCGCCGACAGGGTCGGCTACGAGCAGTACTTC	CASADRVGYEQYF
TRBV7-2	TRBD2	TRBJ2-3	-	TGTGCCAGCAGGGGAGGGAGGCGGCCCACAGATACGCAGTATTTT	CASRGGRRPTDTQYF
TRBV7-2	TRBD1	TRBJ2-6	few	TGTGCCAGCAGCTTAGCGAAGGGACAGGGAACCGGGGCCAACGTCCTGACTTTC	CASSLAKGQGTGANVLTF
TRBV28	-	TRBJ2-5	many	TGTGCCAGCAGTTTTGGAGGGCTTTTACAAGAGACCCAGTACTTC	CASSFGGLLQETQYF
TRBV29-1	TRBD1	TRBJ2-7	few	TGCAGCGAGACGGACAGGGGGGACTACGAGCAGTACTTC	CSETDRGDYEQYF
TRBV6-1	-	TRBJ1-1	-	TGTGCCAGCAGTGATCGGGGTGGCGGGGACACTGAAGCTTTCTTT	CASSDRGGGDTEAFF
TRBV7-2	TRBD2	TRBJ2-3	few	TGTGCCAGCAGCTTAGATTTGCGGGGGGGCGTAAATACGCAGTATTTT	CASSLDLRGGVNTQYF
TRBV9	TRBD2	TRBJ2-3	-	TGTGCCAGCAGCCCCCGAGCGGGGGGGCTCATCACAGATACGCAGTATTTT	CASSPRAGGLITDTQYF
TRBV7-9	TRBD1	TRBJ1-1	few	TGTGCCAGCAGCCTCGGGACAGGGAAGAACACTGAAGCTTTCTTT	CASSLGTGKNTEAFF
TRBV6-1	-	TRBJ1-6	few	TGTGCCAGCAGTGAGGGCCACTATAATTCACCCCTCCACTTT	CASSEGHYNSPLHF
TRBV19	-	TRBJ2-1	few	TGTGCCAGTAGTATAGTACGGGGGAGTTATAATGAGCAGTTCTTC	CASSIVRGSYNEQFF
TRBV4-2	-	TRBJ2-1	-	TGTGCCTCCACCGGAGCAAACAATGAGCAGTTCTTC	CASTGANNEQFF
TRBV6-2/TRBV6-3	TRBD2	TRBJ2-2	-	TGTGCCGCCAGGGGGACTAGCCGAGTCGGGGAGCTGTTTTTT	CAARGTSRVGELFF
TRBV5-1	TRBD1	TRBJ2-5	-	TGCGCCAGCAGCTCGTACAGGGGCTCGGAAGAGACCCAGTACTTC	CASSSYRGSEETQYF
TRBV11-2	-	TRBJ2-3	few	TGTGCCAGCAGCTTAAAGTCTAGCACAGATACGCAGTATTTT	CASSLKSSTDTQYF
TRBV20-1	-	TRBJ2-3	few	TGCAGTGCTAGCGAGGCGGGGTTCACAGATACGCAGTATTTT	CSASEAGFTDTQYF
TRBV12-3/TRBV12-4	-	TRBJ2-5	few	TGTGCCAGCAGTTTAGCGCTCGGCGGACAAGAGACCCAGTACTTC	CASSLALGGQETQYF
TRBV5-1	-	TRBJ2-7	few	TGCGCCAGCAGCTTGGTGGCCAGTCCCGTGGCGTACGAGCAGTACTTC	CASSLVASPVAYEQYF
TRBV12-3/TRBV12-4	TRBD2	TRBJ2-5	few	TGTGCCAGCAGTTTTCCGGGGGGGCCTAGAGAGACCCAGTACTTC	CASSFPGGPRETQYF
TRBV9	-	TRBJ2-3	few	TGTGCCAGCAGCGCTTGGGGGGTGGGCACAGATACGCAGTATTTT	CASSAWGVGTDTQYF
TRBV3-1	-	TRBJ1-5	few	TGTGCCAGCAGCCAAGGACCCTTGAATCAGCCCCAGCATTTT	CASSQGPLNQPQHF
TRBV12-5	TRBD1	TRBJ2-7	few	TGTGCTAGTGGTTTGGCGGACAGGGATCAAACCTACGAGCAGTACTTC	CASGLADRDQTYEQYF
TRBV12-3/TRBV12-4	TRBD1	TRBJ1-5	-	TGTGCCAGCAGCTCGGACAGGCCTTATCAGCCCCAGCATTTT	CASSSDRPYQPQHF
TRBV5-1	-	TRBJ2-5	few	TGCGCCAGCAGCTTGGGGGGGGCTGCATCCCAAGAGACCCAGTACTTC	CASSLGGAASQETQYF
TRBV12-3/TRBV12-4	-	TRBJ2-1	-	TGTGCCAGCACCCCTCCGGGACTGGGGGATGAAGAGCAGTTCTTC	CASTPPGLGDEEQFF
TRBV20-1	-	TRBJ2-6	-	TGCAGTGCTGGCTCTGGGGCCAACGTCCTGACTTTC	CSAGSGANVLTF
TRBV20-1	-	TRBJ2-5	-	TGCAGTGCTAGTCTGAAGACCCCAGTACTTCTACCTTTACAAGAGACCCAGTACTTC	CSASLKTPVLLPLQETQYF
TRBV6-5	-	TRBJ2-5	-	TGTGCCAGCAGTTACGGGCAGGGACTTGGAAAGACCCAGTACTTC	CASSYGQGLGKTQYF
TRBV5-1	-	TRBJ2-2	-	TGCGCCAGCAGCCTACCGGGACCCGACACCGGGGAGCTGTTTTTT	CASSLPGPDTGELFF
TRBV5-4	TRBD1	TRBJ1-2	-	TGTGCCAGCAGCCCCGATTGGACAGGGGATGGCTACACCTTC	CASSPDWTGDGYTF